This T cell receptor (beta chain) was retrieved from a study of low-dose radiotherapy and immunotherapy resistance in tumors (dated by TCRdb to between 2022 and 2023). Regarding the study in general: Cohort 1 received 0.5 Gy per fraction every 2 weeks, with a prescribed total PTV dose of 6.5 Gy. Patients were given nivolumab as a 240 mg flat dose every two weeks and ipilimumab at 1 mg/kg every six weeks, with both drugs delivered intravenously. Cyclophosphamide 200 mg/m2 was given intravenously every two weeks, one day before each radiation and immunotherapy administration. Randomization of trial participants into treatment groups was not performed. Eight patients were included in the translational analysis, namely three from the first dose cohort plus the first five from the second dose cohort. In Cohort 2, 1 Gy per fraction was delivered every two weeks, for a total of 13 Gy over 26 weeks. Starting on cycle 1 day 1, patients took 300 mg of aspirin by mouth once a day for four cycles.

Sequenced on an Illumina HiSeq 2500. To make first-strand cDNA, Superscript III was used along with a set of TRAV- and TRBV-specific primers so that both the TCRalpha and TCRbeta chains were covered. TCRs were amplified for 20 to 25 PCR cycles with Phusion, using a constant-region primer paired with the adapter attached to the V primers. Isolated mRNA was amplified with the MessageAmp II aRNA Amplification Kit, using a 16-hour in vitro transcription at 37°C. The Dynabeads mRNA DIRECT Purification Kit was used to isolate mRNA for TCR sequencing. A second approximately 25-cycle Phusion PCR added indexed Illumina adapters, and products were purified with AMPure XP beads. The authors' analysis ran thus. Using custom Perl scripts, TCR sequences that encoded the same protein were pooled, out-of-frame sequences were dropped, and the abundance of each clonotype was calculated. Any TCR sequence backed by just one read was left out of the analysis. Repertoire metrics included Shannon entropy, Gini index, clonality, richness, and frequency of TCRs shared between repertoires. The public reads were reanalyzed by TCRdb: fastp trimming at Q25, MiXCR alignment, in-frame beta chains only. Rows are combined by CDR3 protein, so each entry shows the most common genes and DNA. TCRdb assigned the V and J calls; the authors' analysis was not used. Recorded for this sample are about 44,000 distinct CDR3 sequences; around 25% of them occurred a single time. The ten top clones hold roughly a tenth of the sample.

The CDR3 contains 14 residues, cysteine and phenylalanine counted. Of the read, only the CDR3 DNA is kept; its 42 bases are in frame from base 1. The V end loses 1 base and the J end loses 0 bases, and a stretch of 6 bases separates them. CDR1 and CDR2, per the germline V gene, are MDHEN and SYDVKM. There are many counts of this clonotype. What antigen it recognizes has not been identified. Nothing much larger sits one base from this clone, and base qualities are not available. Taken with the paper, the label for time point translates to: after trial treatment. Interpreted using the paper, the treatment or condition label stands for: LDRT plus nivolumab, ipilimumab, low-dose cyclophosphamide and aspirin (RACIN trial). The donors took part in RACIN, a single-arm, phase I, dose-escalation trial that combined nivolumab, ipilimumab, aspirin, low-dose cyclophosphamide and low-dose radiotherapy. Patients were eligible if they had advanced solid tumors that were TIL-negative.

This material consisted of PBMCs, taken after low-dose radiotherapy plus immunotherapy. The sequence links TRBV28 to TRBJ2-5, with the D gene not clear enough to name. This sequence was found in a male donor with prostate cancer. The DNA sequence reads TGTGCCAGCAGTTTATTCCAGTACCAAGAGACCCAGTACTTC. Its protein is CASSLFQYQETQYF.